One and the same sample provided the 30 T cell receptor beta chains below, sequenced in a study of T cells in Graves' hyperthyroidism and ophthalmopathy. Using RNA transcripts as the source, TCR beta CDR3 regions were amplified. HTBI primers were used for first-round RT-PCR of the TCR CDR3. TCRdb reprocessed the multiplex PCR reads via MiXCR and lists one record per CDR3 protein. The sample holds around 380,000 distinct CDR3 sequences, less than 15% seen once. The sample taken for sequencing was blood. The source of these receptors is a man aged 30 to 39 with Graves' hyperthyroidism that later progressed to Graves' ophthalmopathy.

This clonotype occurred many times. The chain employs TRBV6-1 and TRBJ1-5; no definite D call. This CDR3 region has 18 residues. The ends were cut back, 2 bases at V and 0 bases at J, with 17 bases in the middle. Germline lookup yields CDR1 MNHNS and CDR2 SASEGT. The CDR3 here is CASSEWVGAQYSNQPQHF. CDR3 in DNA: TGTGCCAGCAGTGAATGGGTAGGAGCCCAATATAGCAATCAGCCCCAGCATTTT.

This chain links TRBV6-1 with TRBJ1-4, with 7 bases aligning to TRBD1. This CDR3 is built from 14 residues. Trimming cost V 4 bases and J 10 bases; bases outside gene matches: 9. CDR1 is MNHNS, CDR2 SASEGT, per germline. The CDR3 sequence: CASSGRTGRGKLFF. CDR3 nucleotide sequence: TGTGCCAGCAGTGGCCGGACAGGACGCGGAAAACTGTTTTTT.

The V and J genes are TRBV7-9 and TRBJ2-4; D is perhaps TRBD2 (7 bases). Trimming cost V 2 bases and J 0 bases, with 17 bases left between them. Germline V gene lookup returns CDR1 SEHNR and CDR2 FQNEAQ (reference sequence). This CDR3 has 18 residues. CDR3 nucleotides: TGTGCCAGCAGCTTATCCAGGGGAGGGTCCCCAGCCAAAAACATTCAGTACTTC. This codes for CASSLSRGGSPAKNIQYF.

This clonotype has a count of ten or more. The rearrangement links TRBV11-2 to TRBJ2-1, with D tentatively TRBD1 (5 bases). This CDR3 comprises 17 residues. Germline CDR1 and CDR2: SGHAT and FQNNGV. The V gene lost 1 base and the J gene lost 5 bases, with 18 bases spanning the gap. The CDR3 loop is CASSLGRGRLVHNEQFF. The CDR3 DNA reads as TGTGCCAGCAGCTTAGGTAGGGGCCGCTTAGTTCACAATGAGCAGTTCTTC.

This clonotype was counted ten times or more. This chain links TRBV7-2 with TRBJ2-1; TRBD1 aligns across 8 bases. V gave up 1 base and J gave up 1 base; unmatched junction bases: 9. This CDR3 has 18 residues. In germline, CDR1 is SGHTA, CDR2 FQGNSA. CDR3 coding DNA: TGTGCCAGCAGCTTAGGGACAGGGCTTCGGGGGTCCTACAATGAGCAGTTCTTC. Protein product: CASSLGTGLRGSYNEQFF.

This rearrangement joins TRBV24-1 to TRBJ2-1; 9 bases agree with TRBD1. The V and J ends lost 7 bases and 3 bases, in that order; junction bases with no gene match: 6. Germline V gene lookup returns CDR1 KGHDR and CDR2 SFDVKD. The CDR3 loop spans 15 amino acids. The CDR3 protein is CATSDPGQGYNEQFF. The CDR3 nucleotides read TGTGCCACCAGCGACCCGGGACAGGGCTACAATGAGCAGTTCTTC.

This clonotype came up many times. The chain has TRBV11-2 and TRBJ2-6; perhaps TRBD1 as D (5 bases). This CDR3 spans 19 amino acids. Germline-derived CDR1 and CDR2 are SGHAT and FQNNGV. The germline V and J ends were trimmed by 4 bases and 0 bases, with 19 bases remaining between them. The CDR3 spells CASSSAWGSSYSGANVLTF. The DNA of the CDR3 is TGTGCCAGCAGCTCCGCGTGGGGCAGTTCCTACTCTGGGGCCAACGTCCTGACTTTC.

In its sample, this clonotype was seen a few times. The rearrangement joins TRBV5-1 to TRBJ2-3; 9 bases match TRBD2. Trimming cost V 1 base and J 4 bases; bases outside gene matches: 10. The CDR3 sequence is 17 residues long. Germline V gene data show CDR1 as SGHRS and CDR2 as YFSETQ. The CDR3 is CASSLSFMRGGPDTQYF. The CDR3 region has the DNA TGCGCCAGCAGCTTGTCCTTTATGCGGGGGGGCCCAGATACGCAGTATTTT.

Only a few counts were recorded for this clonotype. V and J are TRBV14 and TRBJ2-5, with D possibly matching TRBD2 (7 bases). Looked up from germline, CDR1 is SGHDN and CDR2 is FVKESK. Between the trimmed V and J ends, which lost 2 bases and 5 bases, there was a span of 15 bases. This CDR3 has 15 residues. The CDR3 region has the DNA TGTGCCAGCAGCCAAAGAGGCGGGGGCTGGGAGACCCAGTACTTC. It codes for CASSQRGGGWETQYF.

This clonotype was seen many times. The chain's CDR3 is CASSFTGQNEKLFF. The CDR3, as DNA: TGCGCCAGCAGCTTTACCGGCCAGAATGAAAAACTGTTTTTT. The chain employs TRBV5-1 and TRBJ1-4; D is uncertain. CDR1 is SGHRS, CDR2 YFSETQ, per germline. This CDR3 contains 14 residues. V gave up 2 bases and J gave up 5 bases, with 10 bases separating them.

The CDR3 DNA reads TGTGCCAGCAGCTCCCGAGTTTGGGAGCAGTTCTTC. It translates to CASSSRVWEQFF. The chain couples TRBV6-5 to TRBJ2-1; no clear D. The CDR3 is 12 residues long. V was shortened by 6 bases and J by 10 bases, with 13 bases between the two germline ends. Germline loops: CDR1 MNHEY, CDR2 SVGAGI.

This clonotype was seen at least ten times. The rearrangement uses TRBV18 and TRBJ1-1, with D uncertain. There are 13 residues in the CDR3. Germline CDR1 KGHSH, CDR2 LQKENI. V lost 8 bases and J 1 base, leaving 11 bases between the germline ends. CDR3 residues: CASSPRQNTEAFF. The CDR3 DNA sequence: TGTGCCAGCAGTCCAAGACAGAACACTGAAGCTTTCTTT.

Ten or more counts support this clonotype. V gene TRBV7-9 combines with J gene TRBJ2-7, with TRBD1 identical over 7 bases. The CDR3 extends over 15 amino acids. The V segment lost 4 bases and the J segment 0 bases; nucleotides outside the gene matches: 6. Germline V gene data show CDR1 as SEHNR and CDR2 as FQNEAQ (reference sequence). The CDR3 region is CASSSTGLISYEQYF. The CDR3 DNA reads TGTGCCAGCAGCTCGACAGGGCTCATCTCCTACGAGCAGTACTTC.

CDR3 protein: CASSIWDGAYEQYF. The CDR3 DNA reads TGCGCCAGCAGCATATGGGACGGAGCCTACGAGCAGTACTTC. J is TRBJ2-7 and V is TRBV5-1; D may correspond to TRBD1 or TRBD2 (5 bases each). The CDR3 sequence is 14 residues long. From germline, CDR1 is SGHRS and CDR2 YFSETQ. Trimming cost V 4 bases and J 2 bases, with 13 bases left between them.

This clonotype was seen repeatedly, ten times or more. This sequence joins TRBV27 and TRBJ1-1; D gene ambiguous. Germline V gene sequence: CDR1 MNHEY, CDR2 SMNVEV (reference sequence). Trimming pared 4 bases from V and 8 bases from J, leaving 14 bases between. The CDR3 extends over 13 amino acids. Here the CDR3 reads CASSSPGRAEAFF. The CDR3 DNA follows: TGTGCCAGCAGTTCCCCCGGGCGAGCAGAAGCTTTCTTT.

This chain links TRBV7-9 with TRBJ2-2; D not resolved. Trimming removed 0 bases from V and 4 bases from J, with 6 bases in between. The CDR3 spans 14 residues. Germline assignment: CDR1 SEHNR and CDR2 FQNEAQ (reference sequence). CDR3 residues: CASSLAATTGELFF. CDR3 DNA: TGTGCCAGCAGCTTAGCGGCCACCACCGGGGAGCTGTTTTTT.

This clonotype showed up many times. The chain recombines TRBV6-1 with TRBJ2-1; a possible D gene is TRBD1 (6 bases). CDR3 length: 14 amino acids. V was clipped by 5 bases and J by 4 bases, with 12 bases between them. CDR1 is MNHNS, CDR2 SASEGT, per germline. The CDR3 nucleotides read TGTGCCAGCAGTTACCGCAGGGGTTACAATGAGCAGTTCTTC. This codes for CASSYRRGYNEQFF.

This clonotype was recorded many times. CDR3: CASSEVGLQPQHF. DNA for the CDR3: TGTGCCAGCAGTGAGGTAGGGCTTCAGCCCCAGCATTTT. This sequence joins TRBV2 and TRBJ1-5; D ambiguous. Germline V gene data show CDR1 as SNHLY and CDR2 as FYNNEI. This CDR3 is 13 amino acids long. The germline V and J ends were trimmed by 3 bases and 6 bases, with 9 bases remaining between them.

This clonotype was seen a few times. Being one base from a much bigger clone, this may be a read error. The chain couples TRBV7-2 to TRBJ2-1; a weak D match, TRBD2 (5 bases). Germline V lookup: CDR1 SGHTA, CDR2 FQGNSA. CDR3 size: 14 residues. Trimming stripped 2 bases from V and 7 bases from J, with 12 bases between. CDR3 sequence: CASSLRGSSNEQFF. For the CDR3, the DNA is TGTGCCAGCAGCTTACGGGGATCGTCTAATGAGCAGTTCTTC.

In its sample, this clonotype was seen many times. The J gene is TRBJ2-5, the V gene TRBV12-3 or TRBV12-4; 8 bases agree with TRBD1. The CDR3 covers 14 residues. V lost 3 bases to trimming and J lost 4 bases; unmatched junction nucleotides: 4. CDR3 DNA: TGTGCCAGCAGTTTTGACAGGGGAAGAGAGACCCAGTACTTC. This codes for CASSFDRGRETQYF.

This clonotype has at least ten counts. V usage is TRBV11-1 and J usage is TRBJ1-1, with D unclear. The CDR3 has 14 residues. With 6 bases removed from V and 3 bases from J, the gap between germline ends came to 14 bases. The germline CDR1 and CDR2 sequences are SGHAT and FQDESV (reference sequence). CDR3 in DNA: TGTGCCAGCAGGAACAAAGATACAGACACTGAAGCTTTCTTT. Protein sequence: CASRNKDTDTEAFF.

This clonotype was observed at least ten times. The chain employs TRBV28 and TRBJ1-4; possibly TRBD1 for D (6 bases). The CDR3 covers 13 residues. With 7 bases removed from V and 8 bases from J, the gap between germline ends came to 14 bases. Germline V gene sequence: CDR1 MDHEN, CDR2 SYDVKM. The CDR3: CASNWGQREKLFF. For the CDR3, the DNA is TGTGCCAGCAATTGGGGGCAGCGGGAAAAACTGTTTTTT.

This clonotype was seen at least ten times. The V and J genes are TRBV30 and TRBJ2-5; 14 bases agree with TRBD2. V lost 1 base and J lost 3; bases outside the gene matches: 4. Germline V gives CDR1 GTSNPN, CDR2 SVGIG (reference sequence). The CDR3 has 16 amino acids. CDR3: CAWSATSGGAEETQYF. DNA for the CDR3: TGTGCCTGGAGTGCGACTAGCGGGGGGGCCGAAGAGACCCAGTACTTC.

This clonotype was recorded many times. This chain joins TRBV6-1 and TRBJ2-7, with unresolved D. This CDR3 spans 13 amino acids. Germline values: CDR1 MNHNS, CDR2 SASEGT. Between the trimmed V and J ends, which lost 5 bases and 3 bases, there was a span of 11 bases. CDR3 in amino acids: CASSSGPDYEQYF. CDR3 coding DNA: TGTGCCAGCAGTTCCGGACCCGACTACGAGCAGTACTTC.

The chain is built from TRBV7-9 and TRBJ1-1, with 9 bases lining up with TRBD1. V trimming: 6 bases; J trimming: 8 bases; junction bases outside the gene matches: 22. The germline V gene encodes CDR1 SEHNR and CDR2 FQNEAQ (reference sequence). This CDR3 contains 18 residues. The CDR3 DNA is TGTGCCAGCAGGCAGGCGGGACAGGGTATAAACTCGGGGATGGAAGCTTTCTTT. Translation: CASRQAGQGINSGMEAFF. Full variable domain (remainder filled in from reference TRBV7-9 and TRBJ1-1): DTGVSQNPRHKITKRGQNVTFRCDPISEHNRLYWYRQTLGQGPEFLTYFQNEAQLEKSRLLSDRFSAERPKGSFSTLEIQRTEQGDSAMYLCASRQAGQGINSGMEAFFGQGTRLTVV.

CDR3 in amino acids: CASSLTSETQYF. CDR3 DNA: TGTGCCAGCAGCCTAACGTCTGAGACCCAGTACTTC. The gene calls are TRBV7-9 and TRBJ2-5, with D unclear. V lost 5 bases, J lost 5 bases, and 9 bases lay in between. The CDR3 is 12 amino acids. Germline lookup yields CDR1 SEHNR and CDR2 FQNEAQ (reference sequence). The full variable domain, completed using reference TRBV7-9 and TRBJ2-5, is DTGVSQNPRHKITKRGQNVTFRCDPISEHNRLYWYRQTLGQGPEFLTYFQNEAQLEKSRLLSDRFSAERPKGSFSTLEIQRTEQGDSAMYLCASSLTSETQYFGPGTRLLVL.

The chain links TRBV2 to TRBJ2-1, with TRBD2 matching over 14 bases. The CDR3 has 14 amino acids. Germline V gives CDR1 SNHLY, CDR2 FYNNEI. V was clipped by 6 bases and J by 8 bases; unmatched bases: 3. CDR3 sequence reads: CASRGLAGVDEQFF. Here the CDR3 DNA reads TGTGCCAGCAGGGGACTAGCGGGGGTAGATGAGCAGTTCTTC.

The rearrangement joins TRBV13 to TRBJ1-4; TRBD1 is a possible D gene (6 bases). Trimming removed 0 bases at V and 0 bases at J, with 8 bases between. The CDR3 runs to 16 residues. Germline CDR1 reads PRHDT; CDR2 reads FYEKMQ (reference sequence). CDR3 bases: TGTGCCAGCAGCTTAGGCAGGGGAACAACTAATGAAAAACTGTTTTTT. This encodes CASSLGRGTTNEKLFF. Full variable domain (missing parts from reference TRBV13 and TRBJ1-4): AAGVIQSPRHLIKEKRETATLKCYPIPRHDTVYWYQQGPGQDPQFLISFYEKMQSDKGSIPDRFSAQQFSDYHSELNMSSLELGDSALYFCASSLGRGTTNEKLFFGSGTQLSVL.

This clonotype was seen many times. This sequence joins TRBV10-3 and TRBJ2-2; D is uncertain. This CDR3 is built from 14 residues. Deletions cut 2 bases from V and 4 bases from J, with 8 bases between. Germline V lookup: CDR1 ENHRY, CDR2 SYGVKD. CDR3 loop: CAISEVWSTGELFF. CDR3 nucleotides: TGTGCCATCAGTGAGGTTTGGAGCACCGGGGAGCTGTTTTTT.

The gene calls are TRBV7-9 and TRBJ2-7; 16 bases align to TRBD2. The trim removed 5 bases at V and 3 bases at J, leaving 7 bases unmatched. In germline, CDR1 is SEHNR, CDR2 FQNEAQ (reference sequence). The CDR3 runs 17 residues. Here the CDR3 DNA reads TGTGCCAGCAGCCAGGGACTAGCGGGGGGGAAACTCTACGAGCAGTACTTC. Amino acid sequence: CASSQGLAGGKLYEQYF.